This entry lists 12 T cell receptor beta chains sequenced from one sample in a study of blood T cell repertoires in COVID-19. The method was immunoSEQ multiplex PCR; TCRdb's version includes in-frame clones alone and lacks a portion of them. The table lists tens of thousands of clones, approximately 91% of them singletons. Specimen: peripheral blood. The receptors stem from a human donor in a cohort sampled during active COVID-19.

V gene TRBV20-1 combines with J gene TRBJ1-5; 7 positions agree with TRBD1. The CDR3 is made up of 14 amino acids. The trim removed 3 bases at V and 4 bases at J, leaving 6 bases unmatched. Per germline, CDR1 DFQATT and CDR2 SNEGSKA (reference sequence). The CDR3 region has the DNA TGCAGTGCTAGTTTAGGGGGCGGGAATCAGCCCCAGCATTTT. Translation gives CSASLGGGNQPQHF.

The chain joins TRBV10-1 to TRBJ2-5, with TRBD2 identical over 10 bases. V gave up 0 bases and J gave up 2 bases; unmatched junction bases: 3. This CDR3 contains 16 residues. Per the germline V gene, CDR1 is WNHNN and CDR2 is SYGVQD (reference sequence). The CDR3 nucleotides read TGCGCCAGCAGTGAGTCTGCTAGCGGGGGACAAGAGACCCAGTACTTC. Translating it yields CASSESASGGQETQYF.

This clone was seen only a few times. This chain connects TRBV11-2 to TRBJ1-5; D remains ambiguous. Looked up from germline, CDR1 is SGHAT and CDR2 is FQNNGV. The V end was cut by 3 bases, the J end by 7 bases, with 13 bases between. The CDR3 length is 14 residues. For the CDR3, the DNA is TGTGCCAGCAGCTTGGGAGGAGGACGGCAGCCCCAGCATTTT. It translates to CASSLGGGRQPQHF.

The rearrangement joins TRBV7-3 to TRBJ2-1, with D perhaps matching TRBD2 (5 bases). Germline CDR1 SGHTA, CDR2 FQGTGA. This CDR3 spans 15 amino acids. Trimming took 3 bases from V and 0 from J, leaving 9 bases between them. DNA for the CDR3: TGTGCCAGCAGCTTCGGTGGGAGCTCCTACAATGAGCAGTTCTTC. Protein sequence: CASSFGGSSYNEQFF.

Only a few counts were recorded for this clone. The rearrangement uses TRBV9 and TRBJ2-7; D may be TRBD2 (7 bases). V gave up 3 bases and J gave up 1 base, with 17 bases separating them. CDR3 size: 16 residues. In germline, CDR1 is SGDLS, CDR2 YYNGEE. The CDR3 DNA reads TGTGCCAGCAGCGCCGAGGGGGGGGCTCGGTCCTACGAGCAGTACTTC. Protein: CASSAEGGARSYEQYF.

V and J are TRBV27 and TRBJ1-2; perhaps TRBD1 as D (5 bases). The length of the CDR3 is 19 residues. V lost 6 bases, J lost 0 bases, and 26 bases lay in between. In germline, CDR1 is MNHEY, CDR2 SMNVEV (reference sequence). The CDR3 sequence is CASRNTLTPRTLTNYGYTF. DNA of the CDR3: TGTGCCAGCAGGAATACACTTACTCCTCGGACACTAACTAACTATGGCTACACCTTC.

CDR3 nucleotides: TGTGCCAGTAAGTCAGAGTCGGGGTCTTCTAACTATGGCTACACCTTC. Its protein is CASKSESGSSNYGYTF. This chain links TRBV19 with TRBJ1-2; D is undetermined. Looked up from germline, CDR1 is LNHDA and CDR2 is SQIVND (reference sequence). This CDR3 has 16 residues. V lost 7 bases and J lost 0, with 18 bases in between.

The chain combines TRBV4-1 with TRBJ1-2, with 7 bases that match TRBD1. The V segment lost 2 bases and the J segment 4 bases; nucleotides outside the gene matches: 16. The CDR3 is made up of 18 amino acids. The germline CDR1 and CDR2 sequences are MGHRA and YSYEKL. In DNA, the CDR3 is TGCGCCAGCAGCCAACCATTTCTCGTTGAAGGGGGCTCCTATGGCTACACCTTC. Protein product: CASSQPFLVEGGSYGYTF.

The V gene is TRBV4-1, the J gene TRBJ1-4, with D unresolved. Trimming took off 0 bases at V and 3 bases at J, with 11 bases between the two ends. The CDR3 runs to 16 residues. Germline V CDR1 and CDR2: MGHRA, YSYEKL. The CDR3 loop reads CASSQERVVPNEKLFF. The CDR3 DNA reads as TGCGCCAGCAGCCAAGAAAGAGTAGTACCTAATGAAAAACTGTTTTTT.

The chain employs TRBV2 and TRBJ1-4; the D gene is possibly TRBD1 (6 bases). Germline values: CDR1 SNHLY, CDR2 FYNNEI. Trimming left V 6 bases short and J 5 bases short, with 13 bases between. CDR3 length: 14 residues. The chain's CDR3 is CASSPRTENEKLFF. DNA of the CDR3: TGTGCCAGCAGCCCGAGGACAGAAAATGAAAAACTGTTTTTT.

The V call is TRBV6-2 or TRBV6-3, the J call TRBJ2-3, with a weak D call TRBD2 (5 bases). V lost 0 bases to trimming and J lost 0 bases, with 7 bases between them. Germline lookup yields CDR1 MNHEY and CDR2 SVGEGT. The CDR3 totals 15 residues. The CDR3 DNA reads as TGTGCCAGCAGTTACTCGGGCGGGAGCACAGATACGCAGTATTTT. Translated, it gives CASSYSGGSTDTQYF.

V usage is TRBV25-1 and J usage is TRBJ1-2; D uncertain. CDR3 size: 15 residues. V was cut by 1 base and J by 1 base, with 10 bases left in between. Germline loops: CDR1 MGHDK, CDR2 SYGVNS. CDR3 amino acids: CASSELTVVNYGYTF. The CDR3 nucleotides are TGTGCCAGCAGTGAATTAACAGTCGTTAACTATGGCTACACCTTC.